The clone carrying this T cell receptor (beta chain) was seen only once. This sample was included in a study of blood T cell repertoires in COVID-19. Study-level background: Spain, Italy and the United States supplied samples that represented acute and convalescent COVID-19. The cDNA or gDNA used as material had been derived from T cells, B-cell-depleted T cells, or PBMCs.

The germline V gene encodes CDR1 MNHNY and CDR2 SVGAGI (reference sequence). The junction had 12 bases not matched to a gene; V was cut back by 6 bases and J by 8 bases. This CDR3 spans 15 amino acids. In the source study's methods: From reference gene primer amplification, estimates of nucleated cell counts were derived. Assay used: immunoSEQ multiplex PCR; TCRdb lists only in-frame clones, some missing. V and J calls plus clone size are reproduced from that table; the DNA served to infer D and trimming. The sample has roughly 66,000 clones; roughly nine tenths are singletons. The sequenced sample was peripheral blood. This receptor was obtained from a human donor in a cohort sampled during active COVID-19. The V call is TRBV6-6, the J call TRBJ1-4; TRBD1 matches 7 bases. The CDR3 coding sequence is TGTGCCAGCAGCACGGACAGGCCGGACTGGGAAAAACTGTTTTTT. Residues: CASSTDRPDWEKLFF.